This T cell receptor beta chain appears in the sequencing data of a study of blood T cell repertoires in COVID-19. TCRdb's table, derived via immunoSEQ multiplex PCR, lists solely in-frame clones and lacks some. The data hold 150,000 to 200,000 clones, with approximately 87% observed a single time. The sequenced sample consisted of peripheral blood. The clonotype originates from a woman aged 60-75 years with COVID-19, enrolled during active disease.

The DNA for the CDR3 is TGTGCCAGCAGCGTAGCAGCGGGAGGTCTCTACGAGCAGTACTTC. Translating gives CASSVAAGGLYEQYF. The chain uses TRBV9 and TRBJ2-7; TRBD2 aligns across 9 bases. With V trimmed by 0 bases and J by 3 bases, 4 bases remained unmatched. This CDR3 contains 15 residues. The germline V gene has CDR1 SGDLS and CDR2 YYNGEE. The whole variable domain, filled in from reference TRBV9 and TRBJ2-7, reads DSGVTQTPKHLITATGQRVTLRCSPRSGDLSVYWYQQSLDQGLQFLIQYYNGEERAKGNILERFSAQQFPDLHSELNLSSLELGDSALYFCASSVAAGGLYEQYFGPGTRLTVT.